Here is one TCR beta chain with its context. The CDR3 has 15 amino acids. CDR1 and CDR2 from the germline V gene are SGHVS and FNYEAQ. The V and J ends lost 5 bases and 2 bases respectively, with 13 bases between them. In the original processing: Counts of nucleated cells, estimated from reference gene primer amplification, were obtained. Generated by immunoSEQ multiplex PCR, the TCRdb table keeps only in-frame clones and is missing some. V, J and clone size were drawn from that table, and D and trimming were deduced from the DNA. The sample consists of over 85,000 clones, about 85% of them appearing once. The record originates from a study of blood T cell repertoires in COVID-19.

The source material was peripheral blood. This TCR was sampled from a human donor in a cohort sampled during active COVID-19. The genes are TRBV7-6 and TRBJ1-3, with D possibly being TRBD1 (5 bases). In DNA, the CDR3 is TGTGCCAGCAGCCGCCGACAGACTCCTGGAAACACCATATATTTT. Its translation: CASSRRQTPGNTIYF. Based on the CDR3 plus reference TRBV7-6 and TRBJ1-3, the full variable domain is GAGVSQSPRYKVTKRGQDVALRCDPISGHVSLYWYRQALGQGPEFLTYFNYEAQQDKSGLPNDRFSAERPEGSISTLTIQRTEQRDSAMYRCASSRRQTPGNTIYFGEGSWLTVV.